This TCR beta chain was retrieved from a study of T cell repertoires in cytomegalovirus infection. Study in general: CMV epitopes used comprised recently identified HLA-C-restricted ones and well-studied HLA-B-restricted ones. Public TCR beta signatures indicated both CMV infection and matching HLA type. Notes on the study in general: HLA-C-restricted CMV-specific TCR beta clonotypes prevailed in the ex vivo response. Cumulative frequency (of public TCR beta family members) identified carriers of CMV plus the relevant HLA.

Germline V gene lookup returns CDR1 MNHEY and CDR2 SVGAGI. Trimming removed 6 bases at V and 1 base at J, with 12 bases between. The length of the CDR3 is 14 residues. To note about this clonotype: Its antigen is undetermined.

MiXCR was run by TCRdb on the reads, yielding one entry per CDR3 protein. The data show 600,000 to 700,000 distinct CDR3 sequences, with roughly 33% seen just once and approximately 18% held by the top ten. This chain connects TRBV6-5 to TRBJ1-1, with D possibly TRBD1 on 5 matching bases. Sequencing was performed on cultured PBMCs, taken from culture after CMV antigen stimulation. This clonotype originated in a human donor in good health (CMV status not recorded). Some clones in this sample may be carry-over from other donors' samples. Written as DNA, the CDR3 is TGTGCCAGCAGGGTCGGAGGGGAGAACACTGAAGCTTTCTTT. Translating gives CASRVGGENTEAFF.